Each of the 20 T cell receptor beta chains below was sequenced from the same sample in a study of human T cells and chemical hapten exposure. Each CDR3 protein is one row after TCRdb ran MiXCR on the RACE reads. Here the sample spans 300,000 to 450,000 distinct CDR3 sequences, roughly 6% being singletons. Time point specified: pre-sensitization, week 0. Treatment described: therapeutic diphenylcyclopropenone sensitization with weekly scalp DPC. Sequenced material: whole blood, taken in connection with sensitization to the hapten diphenylcyclopropenone (DPC). The receptors were gathered from a young woman with alopecia areata. Some clones in this sample may be carry-over from other donors' samples.

This clonotype showed up many times. This rearrangement joins TRBV18 to TRBJ1-4; the match to TRBD1 covers 7 bases. This CDR3 has 13 amino acids. CDR1 is KGHSH, CDR2 LQKENI, per germline. The trim removed 5 bases at V and 7 bases at J, leaving 4 bases unmatched. As DNA, the CDR3 is TGTGCCAGCTCATCTCCAGGGGGTGAAAAACTGTTTTTT. This translates into CASSSPGGEKLFF.

This clonotype was found many times. J is TRBJ1-2 and V is TRBV20-1, with D perhaps matching TRBD1 (5 bases). V was clipped by 3 bases and J by 5 bases, with 10 bases between them. The CDR3 has 12 residues. The germline gives CDR1 DFQATT, CDR2 SNEGSKA (reference sequence). CDR3 DNA sequence: TGCAGTGCTAGGGGGACCCCATATGGCTACACCTTC. Amino acid sequence: CSARGTPYGYTF.

This clonotype was detected many times. The CDR3 protein is CASRRGRYTEAFF. In DNA form, the CDR3 reads TGTGCCAGCAGACGGGGACGGTACACTGAAGCTTTCTTT. The chain carries TRBV28 and TRBJ1-1; D is perhaps TRBD1 (5 bases). Trimming left V 6 bases short and J 3 bases short, with 11 bases between. The V gene's germline CDR1 is MDHEN and CDR2 SYDVKM. This CDR3 has 13 residues. The variable domain in full, with the rest retrieved from reference TRBV28 and TRBJ1-1, is DVKVTQSSRYLVKRTGEKVFLECVQDMDHENMFWYRQDPGLGLRLIYFSYDVKMKEKGDIPEGYSVSREKKERFSLILESASTNQTSMYLCASRRGRYTEAFFGQGTRLTVV.

This clonotype was seen a handful of times. This rearrangement joins TRBV12-3 or TRBV12-4 to TRBJ1-1; TRBD1 aligns across 7 bases. The V and J ends lost 6 bases and 10 bases, in that order; junction bases with no gene match: 11. The CDR3 runs 13 residues. Here the CDR3 DNA reads TGTGCCAGCAGAAGGACAGGCTCAGAGGGAGCTTTCTTT. Encoded protein: CASRRTGSEGAFF.

The chain employs TRBV29-1 and TRBJ1-2, with 9 positions matching TRBD1. The CDR3 has 14 residues. Germline V CDR1 and CDR2: SQVTM, ANQGSEA. Germline trimming cut 6 bases from V and 6 bases from J; bases unmatched to any gene: 11. The CDR3 bases are TGCAGCGTGCTATCGTGGGACAGGGAACATGGCTACACCTTC. It encodes CSVLSWDREHGYTF. The variable domain in full, completed from reference TRBV29-1 and TRBJ1-2, reads SAVISQKPSRDICQRGTSLTIQCQVDSQVTMMFWYRQQPGQSLTLIATANQGSEATYESGFVIDKFPISRPNLTFSTLTVSNMSPEDSSIYLCSVLSWDREHGYTFGSGTRLTVV.

The V gene is TRBV29-1, the J gene TRBJ1-1; D possibly corresponds to TRBD1 (6 bases). Trimming took 7 bases from V and 5 from J, leaving 17 bases between them. Germline CDR1 reads SQVTM; CDR2 reads ANQGSEA. This CDR3 is built from 13 residues. Written as DNA, the CDR3 is TGCAGCGCTTTGACAGGAGCTTGGACTGAAGCTTTCTTT. Translating gives CSALTGAWTEAFF.

This clonotype came up many times. The J gene is TRBJ2-3, the V gene TRBV5-1, with D perhaps matching TRBD1 (6 bases). This CDR3 has 15 residues. Germline CDR1 SGHRS, CDR2 YFSETQ. V dropped 2 bases and J dropped 0 bases, with 10 bases sitting between them. Here the CDR3 DNA reads TGCGCCAGCAGCTTACAGGGCTTAAGCACAGATACGCAGTATTTT. This encodes CASSLQGLSTDTQYF.

The sample holds a few counts of this clonotype. The chain combines TRBV12-3 or TRBV12-4 with TRBJ1-1; no reliable D call. The CDR3 spans 14 residues. Between the trimmed V and J ends, which lost 1 base and 7 bases, there was a span of 13 bases. The CDR3 region is CASSLDRVSDEAFF. CDR3 nucleotide sequence: TGTGCCAGCAGTTTAGACAGAGTTTCGGATGAAGCTTTCTTT.

This clonotype was found many times. The V and J genes are TRBV4-2 and TRBJ2-7, with unresolved D. Trimming stripped 1 base from V and 0 bases from J, with 7 bases between. Germline V lookup: CDR1 LGHNA, CDR2 YNFKEQ. CDR3 length equals 14 residues. The CDR3 loop reads CASSQGDSSYEQYF. The CDR3 DNA reads as TGTGCCAGCAGCCAAGGGGATAGCTCCTACGAGCAGTACTTC.

The chain carries TRBV10-3 and TRBJ2-3, with 7 bases identical to TRBD1. Germline CDR1 reads ENHRY; CDR2 reads SYGVKD. Losses at the gene ends were 0 bases for V and 6 bases for J; bases not matched to a gene: 3. The CDR3 runs 14 residues. The CDR3 protein is CAISESTGPDTQYF. DNA for the CDR3: TGTGCCATCAGTGAGTCGACAGGGCCCGATACGCAGTATTTT.

To note about this clonotype: Since a much larger clone is just one base distant, this may be a read error. The chain uses TRBV25-1 and TRBJ2-3, with 8 bases aligning to TRBD2. CDR1 is MGHDK and CDR2 is SYGVNS in the germline V gene. The CDR3 is made up of 17 amino acids. J lost 3 bases, V lost 5 bases, and 13 bases had no gene match. In DNA, the CDR3 is TGTGCCAGCAGTAACATCCAGGACGGGGGGGAAACAGATACGCAGTATTTT. This sequence encodes CASSNIQDGGETDTQYF.

Only a few counts were recorded for this clonotype. The V and J genes are TRBV5-6 and TRBJ2-7; the D is unclear. Per the germline V gene, CDR1 is SGHDT and CDR2 is YYEEEE. Trimming took 4 bases from V and 2 from J, leaving 13 bases between them. This CDR3 is 14 amino acids long. CDR3 bases: TGTGCCAGCAGCCCCGGTATGACACCCTACGAGCAGTACTTC. Its translation: CASSPGMTPYEQYF.

This clonotype has only a few counts. V usage is TRBV2 and J usage is TRBJ1-1; TRBD1 aligns across 7 bases. Germline V gene lookup returns CDR1 SNHLY and CDR2 FYNNEI. After removal of 5 bases from V and 6 bases from J, the junction contained 9 bases not matched to a gene. CDR3 length equals 14 residues. CDR3: CASSPTGSFAEAFF. CDR3 DNA: TGTGCCAGCAGTCCGACAGGGAGCTTCGCTGAAGCTTTCTTT.

The CDR3 protein is CSVADRRNQPQHF. CDR3 DNA sequence: TGCAGCGTTGCTGACCGACGCAATCAGCCCCAGCATTTT. This chain joins TRBV29-1 and TRBJ1-5; D not resolved. From germline, CDR1 is SQVTM and CDR2 ANQGSEA. This CDR3 has 13 amino acids. V dropped 4 bases and J dropped 2 bases, with 9 bases sitting between them. Complete variable domain (other parts from reference TRBV29-1 and TRBJ1-5): SAVISQKPSRDICQRGTSLTIQCQVDSQVTMMFWYRQQPGQSLTLIATANQGSEATYESGFVIDKFPISRPNLTFSTLTVSNMSPEDSSIYLCSVADRRNQPQHFGDGTRLSIL.

This clonotype was observed a handful of times. The V call is TRBV20-1, the J call TRBJ2-7; D gene uncertain. V was trimmed by 5 bases and J by 4 bases, leaving 15 bases between them. The germline V gene has CDR1 DFQATT and CDR2 SNEGSKA (reference sequence). The CDR3 is 13 residues long. CDR3 amino acids: CSAEGRFGYEQYF. CDR3 nucleotides: TGCAGTGCTGAAGGACGGTTTGGTTACGAGCAGTACTTC.

The chain recombines TRBV5-1 with TRBJ2-1; TRBD2 agrees at 8 bases. The CDR3 runs 16 residues. Germline CDR1 is SGHRS and CDR2 is YFSETQ. Trimming at V came to 0 bases and at J to 9 bases, leaving 11 bases not matched to a gene. The CDR3 loop is CASSLGVGLAGGEQFF. The CDR3 bases are TGCGCCAGCAGCTTGGGCGTCGGACTAGCCGGGGGTGAGCAGTTCTTC. The full variable domain, in which reference TRBV5-1 and TRBJ2-1 provide the parts outside the CDR3, is KAGVTQTPRYLIKTRGQQVTLSCSPISGHRSVSWYQQTPGQGLQFLFEYFSETQRNKGNFPGRFSGRQFSNSRSEMNVSTLELGDSALYLCASSLGVGLAGGEQFFGPGTRLTVL.

This clonotype was picked up a small number of times. The J gene is TRBJ2-3, the V gene TRBV9, with 9 bases that match TRBD2. With V trimmed by 1 base and J by 6 bases, 6 bases remained unmatched. Germline V gives CDR1 SGDLS, CDR2 YYNGEE. CDR3 length: 15 amino acids. The CDR3 region has the DNA TGTGCCAGCAGCGTACTAGCGGGGACTGTGGATACGCAGTATTTT. Translating it yields CASSVLAGTVDTQYF.

This clonotype was found many times. This rearrangement joins TRBV7-9 to TRBJ1-2; D gene uncertain. Germline V gene data show CDR1 as SEHNR and CDR2 as FQNEAQ (reference sequence). The CDR3 totals 12 residues. Trimming took 2 bases from V and 7 from J, leaving 8 bases between them. The CDR3 loop reads CASSLPVTGYTF. Written as DNA, the CDR3 is TGTGCCAGCAGCTTACCGGTTACTGGCTACACCTTC.

Ten or more counts support this clonotype. V usage is TRBV10-3 and J usage is TRBJ2-3; 10 bases line up with TRBD2. The junction had 3 bases not matched to a gene; V was cut back by 7 bases and J by 2 bases. Looked up from germline, CDR1 is ENHRY and CDR2 is SYGVKD. This CDR3 comprises 14 residues. The CDR3 is CAIKSGGDTDTQYF. The CDR3 region has the DNA TGTGCCATCAAGAGCGGGGGGGACACAGATACGCAGTATTTT.

The chain carries TRBV7-3 and TRBJ2-2; D unclear. Trimming removed 3 bases at V and 5 bases at J, with 4 bases between. The CDR3 has 12 amino acids. Germline CDR1 is SGHTA and CDR2 is FQGTGA. In DNA, the CDR3 is TGTGCCAGCAGCTTTGGAACCGGGGAGCTGTTTTTT. Protein product: CASSFGTGELFF.